Listed here are 17 T cell receptor beta chains from one sample, sequenced in a study of shared clonotypes between healthy human individuals. TCRdb's copy holds only in-frame clones and misses some; the assay was immunoSEQ multiplex PCR. Of approximately 1.9 million clones detected, 93% appear once; the ten largest clones hold under 2%. Terminally differentiated effector memory CD45RA+ cells were excluded by CCR7 positive selection of CD45RO-negative cells. Sequencing was carried out using naive CD8+ T cells from PBMCs. These receptor sequences come from a man in his late teens or twenties in good health. Some clones in this sample may be carry-over from other donors' samples.

The chain recombines TRBV7-3 with TRBJ1-2; TRBD1 might be the D (5 bases). In germline, CDR1 is SGHTA, CDR2 FQGTGA. CDR3 length: 15 amino acids. The V end lost 5 bases, the J end lost 7 bases, and 20 bases lay between the germline ends. The CDR3 DNA reads TGTGCCAGCAGCCCTAGCCAGGGCCCCCTCGTTGGCTACACCTTC. This translates into CASSPSQGPLVGYTF.

This clone was counted between two and nine times. This rearrangement joins TRBV9 to TRBJ1-1; D remains ambiguous. The V end lost 0 bases, the J end lost 3 bases, and 9 bases lay between the germline ends. CDR3 length: 14 residues. Germline CDR1 and CDR2: SGDLS and YYNGEE. CDR3 sequence (DNA): TGTGCCAGCAGCGTAGAGGGCATAGACACTGAAGCTTTCTTT. Amino acid sequence: CASSVEGIDTEAFF. The full variable domain, with the rest looked up from reference TRBV9 and TRBJ1-1, is DSGVTQTPKHLITATGQRVTLRCSPRSGDLSVYWYQQSLDQGLQFLIQYYNGEERAKGNILERFSAQQFPDLHSELNLSSLELGDSALYFCASSVEGIDTEAFFGQGTRLTVV.

The chain uses TRBV13 and TRBJ2-2, with 8 nucleotides matching TRBD2. This CDR3 has 17 amino acids. V was clipped by 5 bases and J by 4 bases; unmatched bases: 12. Germline V gene lookup returns CDR1 PRHDT and CDR2 FYEKMQ (reference sequence). In DNA, the CDR3 is TGTGCCAGCAGCCCACGACTGACGGGAGGGGGCACCGGGGAGCTGTTTTTT. As protein: CASSPRLTGGGTGELFF.

The V call is TRBV30, the J call TRBJ1-6; a weak D match, TRBD1 (6 bases). The CDR3 runs to 12 residues. CDR1 and CDR2 from the germline V gene are GTSNPN and SVGIG (reference sequence). Trimming stripped 4 bases from V and 10 bases from J, with 11 bases between. The CDR3 DNA sequence: TGTGCCTGGACAGGGGCTCTCTCACCCCTCCACTTT. It specifies CAWTGALSPLHF.

The CDR3 nucleotides read TGTGCCAGCAGTTACCGTCGTTCACCATGGGACGAGCAGTACTTC. Translation gives CASSYRRSPWDEQYF. V usage is TRBV6-6 and J usage is TRBJ2-7; D is uncertain. This CDR3 has 15 residues. V was pared by 2 bases and J by 5 bases, with 16 bases between. CDR1 is MNHNY and CDR2 is SVGAGI in the germline V gene (reference sequence).

As regards this clone: This same CDR3 is encoded by further DNA sequences in the sample. V gene TRBV6-6 combines with J gene TRBJ1-1, with a tentative D call TRBD1 (6 bases). The V end was cut by 0 bases, the J end by 5 bases, with 7 bases between. The CDR3 is 13 residues long. Per the germline V gene, CDR1 is MNHNY and CDR2 is SVGAGI (reference sequence). This CDR3 reads CASSYSTGTEAFF. The CDR3 DNA sequence: TGTGCCAGCAGTTACTCCACAGGGACTGAAGCTTTCTTT.

The V gene is TRBV9, the J gene TRBJ2-7, with 8 bases matching TRBD2. CDR1 is SGDLS, CDR2 YYNGEE, per germline. J lost 5 bases, V lost 0 bases, and 7 bases had no gene match. This CDR3 is 15 amino acids long. CDR3 region: CASSVAAGGLDEQYF. The CDR3 nucleotides are TGTGCCAGCAGCGTAGCTGCGGGAGGCTTGGACGAGCAGTACTTC.

The J gene is TRBJ2-2, the V gene TRBV7-6, with D possibly being TRBD2 (6 bases). The CDR3 runs to 17 residues. Germline values: CDR1 SGHVS, CDR2 FNYEAQ. V lost 7 bases and J lost 1, with 19 bases in between. The CDR3 coding sequence is TGTGCCAGCACCATTAGGCCGGGGGTCCTGAACACCGGGGAGCTGTTTTTT. Protein: CASTIRPGVLNTGELFF.

This sequence joins TRBV4-3 and TRBJ2-1; D may correspond to TRBD1 or TRBD2 (5 bases each). The length of the CDR3 is 17 residues. CDR1 and CDR2 from the germline V gene are LGHNA and YSLEER. The V end was cut by 3 bases, the J end by 8 bases, with 23 bases between. The CDR3 spells CASSHTTRRDYSDEQFF. For the CDR3, the DNA is TGCGCCAGCAGCCATACAACACGCAGGGATTATAGCGATGAGCAGTTCTTC.

V is TRBV11-2 and J is TRBJ2-7; TRBD1 might be the D (6 bases). Between the trimmed V and J ends, which lost 5 bases and 0 bases, there was a span of 20 bases. The CDR3 is 17 amino acids. Germline V gene data show CDR1 as SGHAT and CDR2 as FQNNGV. In DNA, the CDR3 is TGTGCCAGCAGCCTCTATCCAGGGGCCATCCGCTCCTACGAGCAGTACTTC. Protein sequence: CASSLYPGAIRSYEQYF.

This clone occurred once. V gene TRBV27 combines with J gene TRBJ2-5; D may correspond to TRBD1 or TRBD2 (5 bases each). The CDR3 is 13 amino acids. Trimming cost V 10 bases and J 2 bases, with 14 bases left between them. Germline V gene sequence: CDR1 MNHEY, CDR2 SMNVEV (reference sequence). CDR3 DNA: TGTGCCACCACTCCGAGGGGACAAGAGACCCAGTACTTC. Its translation: CATTPRGQETQYF.

The chain combines TRBV7-6 with TRBJ2-3; 13 bases are shared with TRBD2. CDR1 is SGHVS, CDR2 FNYEAQ, per germline. The V and J ends lost 6 bases and 2 bases, in that order; junction bases with no gene match: 8. This CDR3 is 17 amino acids long. The CDR3 reads CASRKIGLAGVTDTQYF. The DNA of the CDR3 is TGTGCCAGCAGGAAAATTGGACTAGCGGGAGTCACAGATACGCAGTATTTT. Together with reference TRBV7-6 and TRBJ2-3, the CDR3 gives the full variable domain: GAGVSQSPRYKVTKRGQDVALRCDPISGHVSLYWYRQALGQGPEFLTYFNYEAQQDKSGLPNDRFSAERPEGSISTLTIQRTEQRDSAMYRCASRKIGLAGVTDTQYFGPGTRLTVL.

The chain joins TRBV5-6 to TRBJ2-1, with D perhaps matching TRBD1 or TRBD2 (6 bases each). Trimming removed 0 bases from V and 6 bases from J, with 10 bases in between. The CDR3 extends over 14 amino acids. Germline CDR1 reads SGHDT; CDR2 reads YYEEEE. CDR3 sequence (DNA): TGTGCCAGCAGCTTGGTGGGGGGCCCCAATGAGCAGTTCTTC. Its protein product is CASSLVGGPNEQFF.

This clone was found a few times. The chain links TRBV7-6 to TRBJ2-7; D call uncertain. Germline loops: CDR1 SGHVS, CDR2 FNYEAQ. The CDR3 runs 17 residues. V was trimmed by 0 bases and J by 0 bases, leaving 15 bases between them. The CDR3 nucleotides are TGTGCCAGCAGCTTAGCGGCAGGACCCCAGCTCTCCTACGAGCAGTACTTC. It encodes CASSLAAGPQLSYEQYF. The full variable domain, completed using reference TRBV7-6 and TRBJ2-7, is GAGVSQSPRYKVTKRGQDVALRCDPISGHVSLYWYRQALGQGPEFLTYFNYEAQQDKSGLPNDRFSAERPEGSISTLTIQRTEQRDSAMYRCASSLAAGPQLSYEQYFGPGTRLTVT.

J is TRBJ2-3 and V is TRBV28, with TRBD2 matching over 11 bases. Germline V gene lookup returns CDR1 MDHEN and CDR2 SYDVKM. V was clipped by 9 bases and J by 0 bases; unmatched bases: 11. This CDR3 region has 17 residues. The DNA for the CDR3 is TGTGCCAGTTCTATAGCGGGAGGGCGGGCCAGCACAGATACGCAGTATTTT. It is translated as CASSIAGGRASTDTQYF. The full variable domain, with the rest looked up from reference TRBV28 and TRBJ2-3, is DVKVTQSSRYLVKRTGEKVFLECVQDMDHENMFWYRQDPGLGLRLIYFSYDVKMKEKGDIPEGYSVSREKKERFSLILESASTNQTSMYLCASSIAGGRASTDTQYFGPGTRLTVL.

The chain carries TRBV4-3 and TRBJ2-7, with D possibly being TRBD2 (7 bases). The germline gives CDR1 LGHNA, CDR2 YSLEER. The CDR3 sequence is 14 residues long. V lost 3 bases, J lost 6 bases, and 15 bases lay in between. The CDR3 protein is CASSQGGGGSEQYF. The CDR3 bases are TGCGCCAGCAGCCAGGGGGGCGGCGGGAGCGAGCAGTACTTC.

Comment on this clone: Different DNA sequences within this sample yield the same CDR3. The genes are TRBV9 and TRBJ2-3; D is tentatively TRBD1 or TRBD2 (5 bases each). V was shortened by 4 bases and J by 1 base, with 10 bases between the two germline ends. The CDR3 sequence is 14 residues long. Germline V gives CDR1 SGDLS, CDR2 YYNGEE. Written as DNA, the CDR3 is TGTGCCAGCAGCCCGAGGGACGGCACAGATACGCAGTATTTT. Amino acid sequence: CASSPRDGTDTQYF.